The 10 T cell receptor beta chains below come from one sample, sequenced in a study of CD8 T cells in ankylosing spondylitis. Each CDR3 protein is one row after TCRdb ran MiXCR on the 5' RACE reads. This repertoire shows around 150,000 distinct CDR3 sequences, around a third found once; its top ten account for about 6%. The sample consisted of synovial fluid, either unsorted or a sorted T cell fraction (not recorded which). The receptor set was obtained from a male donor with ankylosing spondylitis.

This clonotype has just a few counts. The DNA for the CDR3 is TGTGCCAGCAGCCCCGAGTCAGGAGGGGCAGTAGAAGCTTTCTTT. Amino acids: CASSPESGGAVEAFF. The V and J genes are TRBV4-2 and TRBJ1-1; perhaps TRBD1 as D (5 bases). V was cut by 4 bases and J by 8 bases, with 20 bases left in between. CDR1 and CDR2 (germline): LGHNA, YNFKEQ. The CDR3 length is 15 residues.

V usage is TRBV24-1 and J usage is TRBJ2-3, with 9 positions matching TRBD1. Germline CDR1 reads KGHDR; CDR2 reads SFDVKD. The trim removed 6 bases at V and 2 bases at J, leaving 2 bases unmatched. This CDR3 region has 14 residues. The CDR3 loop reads CATSRTGVTDTQYF. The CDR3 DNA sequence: TGTGCCACCAGTCGGACAGGGGTCACAGATACGCAGTATTTT.

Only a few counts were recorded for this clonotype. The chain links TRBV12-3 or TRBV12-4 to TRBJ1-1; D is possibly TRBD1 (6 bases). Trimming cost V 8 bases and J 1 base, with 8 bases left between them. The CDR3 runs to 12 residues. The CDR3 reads CASATGNTEAFF. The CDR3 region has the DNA TGTGCCAGCGCGACAGGGAACACTGAAGCTTTCTTT.

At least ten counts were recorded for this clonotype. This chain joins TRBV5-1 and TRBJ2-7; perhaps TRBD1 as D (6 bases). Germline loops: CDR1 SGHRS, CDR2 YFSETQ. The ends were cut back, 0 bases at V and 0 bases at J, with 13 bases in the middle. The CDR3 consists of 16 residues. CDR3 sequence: CASSLEVGGFSYEQYF. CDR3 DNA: TGCGCCAGCAGCTTGGAGGTAGGGGGATTCTCCTACGAGCAGTACTTC.

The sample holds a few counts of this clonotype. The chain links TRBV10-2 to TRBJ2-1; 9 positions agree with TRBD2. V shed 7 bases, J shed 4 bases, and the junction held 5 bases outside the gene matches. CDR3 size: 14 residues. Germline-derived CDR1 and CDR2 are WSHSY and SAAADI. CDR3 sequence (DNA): TGCGCCAGCAAGGTCGCGGGGGGGTACAATGAGCAGTTCTTC. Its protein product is CASKVAGGYNEQFF.

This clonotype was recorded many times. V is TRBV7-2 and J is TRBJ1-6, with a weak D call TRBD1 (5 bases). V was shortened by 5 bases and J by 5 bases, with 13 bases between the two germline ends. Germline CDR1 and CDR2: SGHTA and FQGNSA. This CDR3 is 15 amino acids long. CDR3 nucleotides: TGTGCCAGCAGCCCCCCCCAGGGAGATAATTCACCCCTCCACTTT. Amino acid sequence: CASSPPQGDNSPLHF.

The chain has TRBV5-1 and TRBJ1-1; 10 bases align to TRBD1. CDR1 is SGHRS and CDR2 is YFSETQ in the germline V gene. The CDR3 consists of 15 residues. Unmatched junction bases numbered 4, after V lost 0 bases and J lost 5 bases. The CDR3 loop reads CASSLEGTGETEAFF. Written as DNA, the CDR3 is TGCGCCAGCAGCTTGGAGGGGACAGGGGAGACTGAAGCTTTCTTT.

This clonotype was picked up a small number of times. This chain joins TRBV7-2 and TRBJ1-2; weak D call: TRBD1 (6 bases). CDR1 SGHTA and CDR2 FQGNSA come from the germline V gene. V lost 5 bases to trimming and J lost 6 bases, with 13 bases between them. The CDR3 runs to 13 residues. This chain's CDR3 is CASSQSQGNGYTF. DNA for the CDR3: TGTGCCAGCAGCCAAAGCCAGGGGAATGGCTACACCTTC.

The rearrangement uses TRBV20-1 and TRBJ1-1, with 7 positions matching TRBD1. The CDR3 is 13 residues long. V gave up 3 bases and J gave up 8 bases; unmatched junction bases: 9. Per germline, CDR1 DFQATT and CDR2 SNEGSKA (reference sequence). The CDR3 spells CSASLRQGSEAFF. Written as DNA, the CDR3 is TGCAGTGCTAGCCTTCGACAGGGCTCGGAAGCTTTCTTT.

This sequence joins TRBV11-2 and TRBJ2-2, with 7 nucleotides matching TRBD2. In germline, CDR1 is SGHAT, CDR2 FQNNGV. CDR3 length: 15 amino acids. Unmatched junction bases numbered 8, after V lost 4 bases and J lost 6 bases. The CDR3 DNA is TGTGCCAGCAGCTCCCCGCGGGGGACGGCCGGGGAGCTGTTTTTT. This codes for CASSSPRGTAGELFF.